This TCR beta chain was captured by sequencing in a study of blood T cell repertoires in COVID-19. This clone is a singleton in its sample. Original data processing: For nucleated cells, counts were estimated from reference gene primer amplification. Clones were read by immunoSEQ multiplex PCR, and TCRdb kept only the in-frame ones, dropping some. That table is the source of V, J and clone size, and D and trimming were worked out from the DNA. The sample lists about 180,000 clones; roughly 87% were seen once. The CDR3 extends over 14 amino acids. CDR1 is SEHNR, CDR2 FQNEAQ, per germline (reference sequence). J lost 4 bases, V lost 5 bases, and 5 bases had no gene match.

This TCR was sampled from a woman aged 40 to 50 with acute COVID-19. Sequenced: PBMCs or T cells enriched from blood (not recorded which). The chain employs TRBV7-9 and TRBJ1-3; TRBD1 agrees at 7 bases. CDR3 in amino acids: CASSLTGYGNTIYF. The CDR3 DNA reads TGTGCCAGCAGCCTGACAGGGTACGGAAACACCATATATTTT. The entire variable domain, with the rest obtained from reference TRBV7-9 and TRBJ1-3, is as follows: DTGVSQNPRHKITKRGQNVTFRCDPISEHNRLYWYRQTLGQGPEFLTYFQNEAQLEKSRLLSDRFSAERPKGSFSTLEIQRTEQGDSAMYLCASSLTGYGNTIYFGEGSWLTVV.